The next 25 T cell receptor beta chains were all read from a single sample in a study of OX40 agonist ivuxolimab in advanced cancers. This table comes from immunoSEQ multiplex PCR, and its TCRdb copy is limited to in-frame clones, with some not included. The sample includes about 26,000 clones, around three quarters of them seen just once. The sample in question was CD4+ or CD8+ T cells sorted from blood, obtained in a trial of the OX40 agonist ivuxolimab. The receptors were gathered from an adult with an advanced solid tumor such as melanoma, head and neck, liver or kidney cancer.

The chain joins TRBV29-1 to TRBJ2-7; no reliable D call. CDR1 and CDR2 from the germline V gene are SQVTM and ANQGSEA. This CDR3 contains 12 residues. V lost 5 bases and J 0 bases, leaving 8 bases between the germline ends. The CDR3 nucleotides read TGCAGCGTTCAGGCCATCTCCTACGAGCAGTACTTC. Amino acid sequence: CSVQAISYEQYF.

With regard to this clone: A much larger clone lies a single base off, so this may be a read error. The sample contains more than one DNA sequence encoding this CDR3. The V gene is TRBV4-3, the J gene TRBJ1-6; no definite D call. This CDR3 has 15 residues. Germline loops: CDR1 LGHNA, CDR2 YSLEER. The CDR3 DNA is TGCGCCAGTAGCCAAACCAACTCCTATAATTCACCCCTCCACTTT. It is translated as CASSQTNSYNSPLHF.

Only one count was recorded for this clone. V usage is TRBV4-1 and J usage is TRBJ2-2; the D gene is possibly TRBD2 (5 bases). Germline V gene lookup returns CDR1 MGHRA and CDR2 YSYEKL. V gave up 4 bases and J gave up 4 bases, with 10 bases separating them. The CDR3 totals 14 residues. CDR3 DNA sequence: TGCGCCAGCAGCCTAAAAGGAGGCACCGGGGAGCTGTTTTTT. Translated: CASSLKGGTGELFF.

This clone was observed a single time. CDR3 protein: CASSSSGLGYGYTF. The CDR3 region has the DNA TGTGCCAGCAGTTCGAGTGGACTAGGGTATGGCTACACCTTC. This chain uses TRBV27 with TRBJ1-2; D ambiguous. The CDR3 totals 14 residues. Trimming cost V 4 bases and J 5 bases, with 14 bases left between them. Germline lookup yields CDR1 MNHEY and CDR2 SMNVEV (reference sequence).

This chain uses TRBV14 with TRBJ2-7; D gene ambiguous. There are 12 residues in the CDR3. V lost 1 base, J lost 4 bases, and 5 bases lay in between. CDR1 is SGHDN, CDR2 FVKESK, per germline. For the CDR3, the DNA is TGTGCCAGCAGCCAAGTAGGGTACGAGCAGTACTTC. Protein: CASSQVGYEQYF. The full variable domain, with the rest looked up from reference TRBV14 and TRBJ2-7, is EAGVTQFPSHSVIEKGQTVTLRCDPISGHDNLYWYRRVMGKEIKFLLHFVKESKQDESGMPNNRFLAERTGGTYSTLKVQPAELEDSGVYFCASSQVGYEQYFGPGTRLTVT.

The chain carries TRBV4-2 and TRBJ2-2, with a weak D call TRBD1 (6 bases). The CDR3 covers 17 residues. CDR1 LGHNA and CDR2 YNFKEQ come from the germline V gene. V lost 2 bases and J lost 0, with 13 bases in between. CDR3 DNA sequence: TGTGCCAGCAGCCAATCCCTAAGACAGGCGAACACCGGGGAGCTGTTTTTT. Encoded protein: CASSQSLRQANTGELFF.

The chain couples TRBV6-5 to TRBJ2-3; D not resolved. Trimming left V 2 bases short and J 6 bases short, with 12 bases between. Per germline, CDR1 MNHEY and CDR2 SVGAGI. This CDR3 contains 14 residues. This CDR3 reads CASSYLTSSDTQYF. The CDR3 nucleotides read TGTGCCAGCAGTTACCTTACCTCTTCCGATACGCAGTATTTT.

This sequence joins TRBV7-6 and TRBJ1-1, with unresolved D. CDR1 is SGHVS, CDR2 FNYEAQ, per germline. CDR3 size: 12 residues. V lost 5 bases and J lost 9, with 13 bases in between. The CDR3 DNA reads TGTGCCAGCAGCGAAGGCGGACGGAAAGCTTTCTTT. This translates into CASSEGGRKAFF.

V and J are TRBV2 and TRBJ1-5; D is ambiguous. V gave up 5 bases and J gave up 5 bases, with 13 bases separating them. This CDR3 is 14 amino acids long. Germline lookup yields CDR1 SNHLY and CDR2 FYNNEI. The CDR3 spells CASSPSRVDQPQHF. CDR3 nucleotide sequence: TGTGCCAGCAGTCCCAGCCGGGTTGATCAGCCCCAGCATTTT.

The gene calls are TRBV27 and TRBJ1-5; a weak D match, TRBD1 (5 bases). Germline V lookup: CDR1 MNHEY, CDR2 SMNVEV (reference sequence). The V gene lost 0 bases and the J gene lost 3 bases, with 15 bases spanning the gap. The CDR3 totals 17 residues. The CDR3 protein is CASSLSWGDGPNQPQHF. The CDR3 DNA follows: TGTGCCAGCAGTTTATCTTGGGGCGACGGGCCCAATCAGCCCCAGCATTTT.

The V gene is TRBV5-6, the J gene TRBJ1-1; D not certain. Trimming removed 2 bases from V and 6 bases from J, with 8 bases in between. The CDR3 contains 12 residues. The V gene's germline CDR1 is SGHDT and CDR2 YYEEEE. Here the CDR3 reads CASSFEGSEAFF. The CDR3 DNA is TGTGCCAGCAGCTTTGAAGGCTCTGAAGCTTTCTTT.

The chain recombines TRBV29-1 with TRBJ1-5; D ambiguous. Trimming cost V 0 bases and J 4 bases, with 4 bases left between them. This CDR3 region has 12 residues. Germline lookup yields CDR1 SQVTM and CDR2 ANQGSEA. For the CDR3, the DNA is TGCAGCGTTGAAGAGGGGAATCAGCCCCAGCATTTT. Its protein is CSVEEGNQPQHF.

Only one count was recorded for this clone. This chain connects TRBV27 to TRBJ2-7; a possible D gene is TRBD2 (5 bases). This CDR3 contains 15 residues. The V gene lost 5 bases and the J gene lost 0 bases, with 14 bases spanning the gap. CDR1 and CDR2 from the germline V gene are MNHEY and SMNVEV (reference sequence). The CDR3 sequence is CASSTRGSSSYEQYF. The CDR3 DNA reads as TGTGCCAGCAGTACCCGGGGTTCTAGCTCCTACGAGCAGTACTTC.

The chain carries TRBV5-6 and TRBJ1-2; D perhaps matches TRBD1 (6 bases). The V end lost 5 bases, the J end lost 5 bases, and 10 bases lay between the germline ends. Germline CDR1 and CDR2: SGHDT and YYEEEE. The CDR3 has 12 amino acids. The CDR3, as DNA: TGTGCCAGCAGTCCGGACAGATATGGCTACACCTTC. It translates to CASSPDRYGYTF.

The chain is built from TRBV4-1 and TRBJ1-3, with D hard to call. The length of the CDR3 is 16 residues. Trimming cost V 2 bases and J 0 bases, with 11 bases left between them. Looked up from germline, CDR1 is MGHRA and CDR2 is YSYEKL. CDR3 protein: CASSQTGVSSGNTIYF. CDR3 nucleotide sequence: TGCGCCAGCAGCCAAACTGGAGTCAGCTCTGGAAACACCATATATTTT.

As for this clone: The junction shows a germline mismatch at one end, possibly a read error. The CDR3 region has the DNA TGCGCCAGCAGCCCGGTCGGCAGTCAAGAGCCCCAGTACTTC. Amino acids: CASSPVGSQEPQYF. The rearrangement joins TRBV5-1 to TRBJ2-5; the D is unclear. This CDR3 has 14 amino acids. CDR1 is SGHRS and CDR2 is YFSETQ in the germline V gene.

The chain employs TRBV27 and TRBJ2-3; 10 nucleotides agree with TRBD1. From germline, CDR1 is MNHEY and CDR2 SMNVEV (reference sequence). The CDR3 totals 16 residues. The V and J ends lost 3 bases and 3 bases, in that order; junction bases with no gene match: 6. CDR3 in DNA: TGTGCCAGCAGTTTCGACAGGGGGCCGGGAACAGATACGCAGTATTTT. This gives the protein CASSFDRGPGTDTQYF.

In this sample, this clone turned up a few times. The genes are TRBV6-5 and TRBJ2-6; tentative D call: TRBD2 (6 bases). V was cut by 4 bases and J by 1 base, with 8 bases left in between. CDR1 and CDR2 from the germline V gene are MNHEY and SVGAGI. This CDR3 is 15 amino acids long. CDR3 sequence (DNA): TGTGCCAGCAGTTCCGCGGGGTCTGGGGCCAACGTCCTGACTTTC. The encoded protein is CASSSAGSGANVLTF.

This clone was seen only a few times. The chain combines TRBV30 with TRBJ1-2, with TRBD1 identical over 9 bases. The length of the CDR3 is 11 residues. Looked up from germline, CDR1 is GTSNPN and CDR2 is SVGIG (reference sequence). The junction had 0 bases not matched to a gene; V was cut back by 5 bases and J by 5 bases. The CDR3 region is CAWDRGYGYTF. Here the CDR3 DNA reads TGTGCCTGGGACAGGGGGTATGGCTACACCTTC.

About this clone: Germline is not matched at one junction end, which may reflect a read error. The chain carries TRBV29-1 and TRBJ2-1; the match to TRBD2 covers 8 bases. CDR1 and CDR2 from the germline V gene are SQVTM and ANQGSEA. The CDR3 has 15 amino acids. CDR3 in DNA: TGCAGCGTCGAAGGGCGGGGGGATTTAAACAATGAGCAGTTCTTC. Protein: CSVEGRGDLNNEQFF.

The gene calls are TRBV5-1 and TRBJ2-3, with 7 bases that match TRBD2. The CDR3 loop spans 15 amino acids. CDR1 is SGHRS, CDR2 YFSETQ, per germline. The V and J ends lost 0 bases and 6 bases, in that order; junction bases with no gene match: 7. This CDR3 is CASSLELARYDTQYF. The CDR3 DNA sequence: TGCGCCAGCAGCTTGGAACTAGCGCGGTACGATACGCAGTATTTT.

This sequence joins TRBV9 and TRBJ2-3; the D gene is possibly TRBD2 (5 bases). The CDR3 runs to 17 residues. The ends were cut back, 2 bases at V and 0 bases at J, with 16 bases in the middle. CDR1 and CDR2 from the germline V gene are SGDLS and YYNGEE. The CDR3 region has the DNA TGTGCCAGCAGCGTGGGTGCGGGCGGTACTAGCACAGATACGCAGTATTTT. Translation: CASSVGAGGTSTDTQYF.

DNA for the CDR3: TGTGCCAGCAGCGTAGGTGAAGCGGGGGGGCCGGGAGAGACCCAGTACTTC. Amino acid sequence: CASSVGEAGGPGETQYF. The chain couples TRBV9 to TRBJ2-5, with TRBD2 matching 10 bases. The CDR3 is made up of 17 amino acids. J gave up 4 bases and V 0 bases, and 9 bases lay outside the gene matches. CDR1 and CDR2 (germline): SGDLS, YYNGEE. Using reference TRBV9 and TRBJ2-5 for the parts outside the CDR3, the full variable domain is DSGVTQTPKHLITATGQRVTLRCSPRSGDLSVYWYQQSLDQGLQFLIQYYNGEERAKGNILERFSAQQFPDLHSELNLSSLELGDSALYFCASSVGEAGGPGETQYFGPGTRLLVL.

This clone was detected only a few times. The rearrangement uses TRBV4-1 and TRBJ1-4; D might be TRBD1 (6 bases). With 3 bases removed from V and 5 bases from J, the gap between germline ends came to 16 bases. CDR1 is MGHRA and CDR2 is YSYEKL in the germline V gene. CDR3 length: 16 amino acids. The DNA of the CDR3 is TGCGCCAGCAGCCAGCTACTCGGGGGGCCCAATGAAAAACTGTTTTTT. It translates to CASSQLLGGPNEKLFF.

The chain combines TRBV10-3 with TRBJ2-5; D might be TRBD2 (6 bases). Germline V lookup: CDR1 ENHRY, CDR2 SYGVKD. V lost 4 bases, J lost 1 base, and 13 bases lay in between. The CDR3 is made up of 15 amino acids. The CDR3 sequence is CAISGEAGTQETQYF. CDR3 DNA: TGTGCCATCAGTGGGGAGGCGGGGACCCAAGAGACCCAGTACTTC.